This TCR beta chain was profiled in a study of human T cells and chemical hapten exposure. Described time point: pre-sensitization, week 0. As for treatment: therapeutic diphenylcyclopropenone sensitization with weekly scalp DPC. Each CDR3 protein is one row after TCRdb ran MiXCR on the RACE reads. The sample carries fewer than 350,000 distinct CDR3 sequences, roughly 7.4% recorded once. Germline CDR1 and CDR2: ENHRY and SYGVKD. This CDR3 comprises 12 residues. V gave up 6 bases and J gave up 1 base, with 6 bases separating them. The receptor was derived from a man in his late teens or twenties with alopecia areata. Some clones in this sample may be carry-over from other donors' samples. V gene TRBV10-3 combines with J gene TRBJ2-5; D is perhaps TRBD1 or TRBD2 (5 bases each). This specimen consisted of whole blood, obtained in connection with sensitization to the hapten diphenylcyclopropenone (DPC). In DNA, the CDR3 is TGTGCCATCAGCGGGACCCAAGAGACCCAGTACTTC. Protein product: CAISGTQETQYF.